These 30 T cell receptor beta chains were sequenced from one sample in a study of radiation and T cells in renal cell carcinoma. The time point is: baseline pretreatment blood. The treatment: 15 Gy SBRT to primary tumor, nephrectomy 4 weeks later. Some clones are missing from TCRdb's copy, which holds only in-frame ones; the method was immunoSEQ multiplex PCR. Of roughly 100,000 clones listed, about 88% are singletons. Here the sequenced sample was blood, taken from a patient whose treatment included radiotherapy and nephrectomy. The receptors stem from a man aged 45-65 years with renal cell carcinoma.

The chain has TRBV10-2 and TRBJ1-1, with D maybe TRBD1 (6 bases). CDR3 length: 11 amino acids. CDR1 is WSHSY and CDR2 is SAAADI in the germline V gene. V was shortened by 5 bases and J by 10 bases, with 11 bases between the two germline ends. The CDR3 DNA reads TGCGCCAGCAGTCAGGAGGGGGGAGCTTTCTTT. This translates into CASSQEGGAFF.

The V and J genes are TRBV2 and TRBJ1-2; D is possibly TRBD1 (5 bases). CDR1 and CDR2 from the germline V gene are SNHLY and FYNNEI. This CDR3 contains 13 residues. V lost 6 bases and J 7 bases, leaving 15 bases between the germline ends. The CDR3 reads CASRETVGSGYTF. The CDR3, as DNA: TGTGCCAGCAGGGAGACAGTGGGCAGTGGCTACACCTTC.

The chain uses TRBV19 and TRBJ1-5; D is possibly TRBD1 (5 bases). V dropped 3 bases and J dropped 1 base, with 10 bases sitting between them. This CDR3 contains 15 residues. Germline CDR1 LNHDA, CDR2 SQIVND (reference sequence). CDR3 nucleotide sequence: TGTGCCAGTAGTATCGACAGACCGAGCAATCAGCCCCAGCATTTT. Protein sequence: CASSIDRPSNQPQHF.

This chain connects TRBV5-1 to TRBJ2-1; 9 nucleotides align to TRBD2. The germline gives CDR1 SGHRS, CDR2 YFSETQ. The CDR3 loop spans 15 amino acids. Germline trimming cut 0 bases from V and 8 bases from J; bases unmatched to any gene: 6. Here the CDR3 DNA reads TGCGCCAGCAGCTTGGGGCTAGCGGGATGGGATGAGCAGTTCTTC. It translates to CASSLGLAGWDEQFF.

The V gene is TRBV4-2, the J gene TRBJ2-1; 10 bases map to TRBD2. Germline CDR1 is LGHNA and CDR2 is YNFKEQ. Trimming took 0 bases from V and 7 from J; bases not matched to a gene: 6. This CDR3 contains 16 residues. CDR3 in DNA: TGTGCCAGCAGCCAAGATCGGCCTAGCGGGAGAAATGAGCAGTTCTTC. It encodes CASSQDRPSGRNEQFF.

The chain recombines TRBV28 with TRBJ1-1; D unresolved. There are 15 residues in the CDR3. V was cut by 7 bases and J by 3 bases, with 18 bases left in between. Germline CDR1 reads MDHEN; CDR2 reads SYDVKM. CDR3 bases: TGTGCCAGCAAACCACCCGTGAGGCGGGACACTGAAGCTTTCTTT. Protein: CASKPPVRRDTEAFF. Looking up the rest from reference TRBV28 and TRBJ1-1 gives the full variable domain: DVKVTQSSRYLVKRTGEKVFLECVQDMDHENMFWYRQDPGLGLRLIYFSYDVKMKEKGDIPEGYSVSREKKERFSLILESASTNQTSMYLCASKPPVRRDTEAFFGQGTRLTVV.

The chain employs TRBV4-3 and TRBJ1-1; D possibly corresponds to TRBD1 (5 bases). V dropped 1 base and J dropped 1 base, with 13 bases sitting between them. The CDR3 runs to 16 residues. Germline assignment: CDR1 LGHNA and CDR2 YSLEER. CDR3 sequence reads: CASSQAVSQENTEAFF. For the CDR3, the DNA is TGCGCCAGCAGCCAAGCCGTTTCACAGGAGAACACTGAAGCTTTCTTT.

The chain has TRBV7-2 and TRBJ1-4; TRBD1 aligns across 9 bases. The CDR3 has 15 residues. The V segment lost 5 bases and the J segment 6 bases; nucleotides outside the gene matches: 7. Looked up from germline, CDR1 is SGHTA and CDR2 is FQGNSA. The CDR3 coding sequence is TGTGCCAGCAGCGAACAGGGGGCGCGGTATGAAAAACTGTTTTTT. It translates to CASSEQGARYEKLFF.

The chain's CDR3 is CASSPNTPNTEAFF. As DNA, the CDR3 is TGTGCCAGCAGCCCTAACACACCGAACACTGAAGCTTTCTTT. This sequence joins TRBV28 and TRBJ1-1; D uncertain. The CDR3 is 14 residues long. Germline CDR1 is MDHEN and CDR2 is SYDVKM. Deletions cut 6 bases from V and 1 base from J, with 12 bases between.

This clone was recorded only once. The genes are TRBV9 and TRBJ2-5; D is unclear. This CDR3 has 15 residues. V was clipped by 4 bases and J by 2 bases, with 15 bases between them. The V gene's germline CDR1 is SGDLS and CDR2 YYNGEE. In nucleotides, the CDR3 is TGTGCCAGCAGCCCCGTCGGTAGGGATCAAGAGACCCAGTACTTC. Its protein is CASSPVGRDQETQYF.

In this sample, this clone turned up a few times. The CDR3 is CASSTLPQGFPSNQPQHF. CDR3 DNA sequence: TGCGCCAGCAGCACCCTCCCTCAGGGGTTCCCAAGCAATCAGCCCCAGCATTTT. The chain recombines TRBV5-1 with TRBJ1-5; TRBD1 is a possible D gene (6 bases). Germline assignment: CDR1 SGHRS and CDR2 YFSETQ. The CDR3 runs 18 residues. Trimming cost V 4 bases and J 1 base, with 21 bases left between them.

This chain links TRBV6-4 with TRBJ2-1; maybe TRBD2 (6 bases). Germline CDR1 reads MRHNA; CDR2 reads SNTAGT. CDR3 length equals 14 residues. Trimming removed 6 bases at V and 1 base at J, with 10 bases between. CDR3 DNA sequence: TGTGCCAGCAGCCTGGACTATTCCTACAATGAGCAGTTCTTC. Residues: CASSLDYSYNEQFF.

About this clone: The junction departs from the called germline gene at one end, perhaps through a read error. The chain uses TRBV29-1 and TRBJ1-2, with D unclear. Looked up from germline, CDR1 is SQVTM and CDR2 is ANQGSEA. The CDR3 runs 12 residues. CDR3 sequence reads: CSVEGTNYGYTF. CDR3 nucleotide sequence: TGTTCGGTCGAAGGGACTAACTATGGCTACACCTTC.

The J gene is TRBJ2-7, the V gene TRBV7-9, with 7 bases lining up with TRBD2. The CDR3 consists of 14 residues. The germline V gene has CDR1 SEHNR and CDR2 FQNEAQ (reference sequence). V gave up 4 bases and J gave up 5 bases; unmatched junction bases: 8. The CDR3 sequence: CASSYTGGGDEQYF. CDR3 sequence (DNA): TGTGCCAGCAGCTACACGGGAGGCGGAGACGAGCAGTACTTC.

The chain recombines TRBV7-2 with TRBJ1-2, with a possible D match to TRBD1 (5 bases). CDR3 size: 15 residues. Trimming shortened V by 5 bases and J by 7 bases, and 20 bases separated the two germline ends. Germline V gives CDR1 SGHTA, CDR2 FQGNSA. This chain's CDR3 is CASSPTGEGLGGYTF. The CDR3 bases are TGTGCCAGCAGCCCCACAGGAGAAGGCCTTGGTGGCTACACCTTC.

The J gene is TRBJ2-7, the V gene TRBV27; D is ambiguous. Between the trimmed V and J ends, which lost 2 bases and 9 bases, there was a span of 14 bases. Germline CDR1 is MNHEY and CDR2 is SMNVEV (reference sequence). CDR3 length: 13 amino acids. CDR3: CASSLGPASVQYF. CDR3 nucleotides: TGTGCCAGCAGTTTAGGTCCCGCTTCTGTGCAGTACTTC.

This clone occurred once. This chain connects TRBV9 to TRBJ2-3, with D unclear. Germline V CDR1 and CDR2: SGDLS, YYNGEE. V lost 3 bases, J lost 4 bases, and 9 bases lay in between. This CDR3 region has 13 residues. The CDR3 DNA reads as TGTGCCAGCAGCGGACCTATCCCAGATACGCAGTATTTT. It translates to CASSGPIPDTQYF.

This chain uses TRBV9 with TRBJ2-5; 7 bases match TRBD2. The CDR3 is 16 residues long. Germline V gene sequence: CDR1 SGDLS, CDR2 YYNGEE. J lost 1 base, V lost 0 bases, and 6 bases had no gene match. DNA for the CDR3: TGTGCCAGCAGCGTAGCTGGGGGGGGTTTCCAAGAGACCCAGTACTTC. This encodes CASSVAGGGFQETQYF.

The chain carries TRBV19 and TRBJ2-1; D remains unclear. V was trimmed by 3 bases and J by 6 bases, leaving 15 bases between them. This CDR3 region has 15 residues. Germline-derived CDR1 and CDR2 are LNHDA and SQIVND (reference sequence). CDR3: CASSILRVTPNEQFF. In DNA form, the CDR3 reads TGTGCCAGTAGTATCCTGCGTGTCACCCCCAATGAGCAGTTCTTC.

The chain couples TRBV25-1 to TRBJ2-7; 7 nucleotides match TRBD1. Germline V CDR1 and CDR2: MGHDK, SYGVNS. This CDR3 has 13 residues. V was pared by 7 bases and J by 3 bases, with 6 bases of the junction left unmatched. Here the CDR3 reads CASIATGVYEQYF. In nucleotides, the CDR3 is TGTGCCAGCATCGCCACAGGGGTCTACGAGCAGTACTTC.

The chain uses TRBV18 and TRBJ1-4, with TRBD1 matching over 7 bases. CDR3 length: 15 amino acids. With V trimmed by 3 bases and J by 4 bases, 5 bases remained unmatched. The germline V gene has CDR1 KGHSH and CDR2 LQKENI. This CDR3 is CASSPTGTDNEKLFF. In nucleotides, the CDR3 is TGTGCCAGCTCACCGACCGGGACAGATAATGAAAAACTGTTTTTT.

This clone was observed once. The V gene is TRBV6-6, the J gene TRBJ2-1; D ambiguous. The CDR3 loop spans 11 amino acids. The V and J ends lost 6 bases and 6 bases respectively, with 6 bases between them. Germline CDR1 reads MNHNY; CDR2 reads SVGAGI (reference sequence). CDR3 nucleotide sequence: TGTGCCAGCAGCCCCTCCAATGAGCAGTTCTTC. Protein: CASSPSNEQFF.

CDR3 protein: CASRRTRTGELFF. CDR3 DNA: TGTGCCAGCAGACGCACTAGAACCGGGGAGCTGTTTTTT. V gene TRBV6-5 combines with J gene TRBJ2-2; TRBD2 might be the D (5 bases). Trimming removed 6 bases at V and 5 bases at J, with 10 bases between. Germline-derived CDR1 and CDR2 are MNHEY and SVGAGI. There are 13 residues in the CDR3.

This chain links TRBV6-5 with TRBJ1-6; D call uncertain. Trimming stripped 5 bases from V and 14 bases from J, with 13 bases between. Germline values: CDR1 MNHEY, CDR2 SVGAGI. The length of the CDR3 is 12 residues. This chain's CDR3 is CASSGRSSALHF. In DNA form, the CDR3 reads TGTGCCAGCAGTGGGAGGTCATCGGCCCTCCACTTT.

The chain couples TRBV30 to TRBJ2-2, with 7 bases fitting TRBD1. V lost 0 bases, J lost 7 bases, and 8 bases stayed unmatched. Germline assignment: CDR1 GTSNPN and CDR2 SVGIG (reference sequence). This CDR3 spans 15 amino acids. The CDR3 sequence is CAWSVGAGGYGELFF. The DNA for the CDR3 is TGTGCCTGGAGTGTAGGGGCAGGGGGTTACGGGGAGCTGTTTTTT.

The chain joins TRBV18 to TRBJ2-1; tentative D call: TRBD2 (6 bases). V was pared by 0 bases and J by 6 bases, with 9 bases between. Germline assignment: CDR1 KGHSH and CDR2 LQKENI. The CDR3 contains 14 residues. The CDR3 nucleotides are TGTGCCAGCTCACCACCCCGGGAGACCAATGAGCAGTTCTTC. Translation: CASSPPRETNEQFF. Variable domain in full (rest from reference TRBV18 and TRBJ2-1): NAGVMQNPRHLVRRRGQEARLRCSPMKGHSHVYWYRQLPEEGLKFMVYLQKENIIDESGMPKERFSAEFPKEGPSILRIQQVVRGDSAAYFCASSPPRETNEQFFGPGTRLTVL.

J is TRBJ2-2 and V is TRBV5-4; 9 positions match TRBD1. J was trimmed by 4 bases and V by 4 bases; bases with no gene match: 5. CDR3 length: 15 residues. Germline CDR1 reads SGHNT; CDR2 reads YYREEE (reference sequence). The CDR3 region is CASSARTGATGELFF. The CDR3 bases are TGTGCCAGCAGCGCAAGGACAGGGGCCACCGGGGAGCTGTTTTTT.

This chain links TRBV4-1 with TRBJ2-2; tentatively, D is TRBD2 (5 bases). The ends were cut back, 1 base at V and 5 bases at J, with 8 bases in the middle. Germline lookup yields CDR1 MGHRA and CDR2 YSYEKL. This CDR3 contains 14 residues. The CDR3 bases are TGCGCCAGCAGCCAAGGGGAGTTGACCGGGGAGCTGTTTTTT. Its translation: CASSQGELTGELFF.

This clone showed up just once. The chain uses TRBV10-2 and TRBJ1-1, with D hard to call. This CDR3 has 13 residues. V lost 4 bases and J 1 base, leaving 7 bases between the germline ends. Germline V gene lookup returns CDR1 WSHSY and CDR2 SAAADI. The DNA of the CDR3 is TGCGCCAGCAGTGTCAGCCAGAACACTGAAGCTTTCTTT. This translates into CASSVSQNTEAFF.

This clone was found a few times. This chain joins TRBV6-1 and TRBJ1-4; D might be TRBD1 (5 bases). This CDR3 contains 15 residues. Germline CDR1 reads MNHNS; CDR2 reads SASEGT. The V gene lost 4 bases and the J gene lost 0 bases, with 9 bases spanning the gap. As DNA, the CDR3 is TGTGCCAGCAGTGCGCGGGACCCAACTAATGAAAAACTGTTTTTT. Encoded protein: CASSARDPTNEKLFF.